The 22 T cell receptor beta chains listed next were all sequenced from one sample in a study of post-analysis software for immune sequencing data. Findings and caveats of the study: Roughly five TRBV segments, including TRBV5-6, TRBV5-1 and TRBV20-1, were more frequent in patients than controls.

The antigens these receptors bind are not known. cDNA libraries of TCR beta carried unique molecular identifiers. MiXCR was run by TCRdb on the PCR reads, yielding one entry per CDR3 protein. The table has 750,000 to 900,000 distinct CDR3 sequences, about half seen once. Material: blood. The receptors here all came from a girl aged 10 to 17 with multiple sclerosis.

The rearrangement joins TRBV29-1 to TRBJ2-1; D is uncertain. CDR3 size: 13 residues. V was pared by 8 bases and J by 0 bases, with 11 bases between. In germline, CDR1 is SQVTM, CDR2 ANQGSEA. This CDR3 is CSLMHPSYNEQFF. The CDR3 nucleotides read TGCAGCCTGATGCACCCCTCCTACAATGAGCAGTTCTTC.

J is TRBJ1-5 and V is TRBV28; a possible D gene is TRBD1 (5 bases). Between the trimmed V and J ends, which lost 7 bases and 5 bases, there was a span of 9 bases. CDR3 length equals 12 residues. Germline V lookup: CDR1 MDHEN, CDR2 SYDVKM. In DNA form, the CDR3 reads TGTGCCAGCATCACAGGTTATCAGCCCCAGCATTTT. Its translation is CASITGYQPQHF.

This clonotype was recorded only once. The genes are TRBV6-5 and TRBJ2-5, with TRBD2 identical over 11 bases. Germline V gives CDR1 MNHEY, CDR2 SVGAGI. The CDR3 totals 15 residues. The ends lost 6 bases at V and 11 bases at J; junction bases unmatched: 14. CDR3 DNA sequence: TGTGCCAGCAGCCCACTAGCGGGAGTCTACAATGAGCAGTACTTC. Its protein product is CASSPLAGVYNEQYF.

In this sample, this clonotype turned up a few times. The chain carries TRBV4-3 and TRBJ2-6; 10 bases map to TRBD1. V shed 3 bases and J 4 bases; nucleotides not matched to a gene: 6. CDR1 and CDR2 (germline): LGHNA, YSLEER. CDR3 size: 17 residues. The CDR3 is CASSQRQGAYGANVLTF. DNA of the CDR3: TGCGCCAGCAGCCAGAGACAGGGGGCGTACGGGGCCAACGTCCTGACTTTC.

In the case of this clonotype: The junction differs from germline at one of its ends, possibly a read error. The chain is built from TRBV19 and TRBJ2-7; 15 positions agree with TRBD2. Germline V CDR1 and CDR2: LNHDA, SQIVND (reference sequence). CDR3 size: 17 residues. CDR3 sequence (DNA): TGCGCCAGTAGCTTCGGGACTAGCGGGAGGTACGCCTACGAGCAGTACTTC. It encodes CASSFGTSGRYAYEQYF.

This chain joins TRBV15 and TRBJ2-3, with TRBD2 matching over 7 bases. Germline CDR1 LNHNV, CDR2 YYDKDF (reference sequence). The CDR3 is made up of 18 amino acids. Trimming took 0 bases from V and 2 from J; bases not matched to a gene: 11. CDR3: CATSRDRPSGTLTDTQYF. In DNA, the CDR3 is TGTGCCACCAGCAGAGATCGACCTAGCGGCACCCTCACAGATACGCAGTATTTT.

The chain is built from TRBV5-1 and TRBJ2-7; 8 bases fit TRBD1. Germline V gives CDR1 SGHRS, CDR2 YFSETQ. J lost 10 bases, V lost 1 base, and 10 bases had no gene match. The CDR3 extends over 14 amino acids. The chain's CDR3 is CASSLSRGRESQYF. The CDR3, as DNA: TGCGCCAGCAGCTTGTCCAGGGGGCGAGAGTCCCAGTACTTC.

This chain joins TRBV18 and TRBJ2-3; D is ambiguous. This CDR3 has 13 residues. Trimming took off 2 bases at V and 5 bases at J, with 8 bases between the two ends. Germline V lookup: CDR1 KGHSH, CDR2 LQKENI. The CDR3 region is CASSPELRDTQYF. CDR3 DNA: TGTGCCAGCTCACCAGAGCTGAGAGATACGCAGTATTTT.

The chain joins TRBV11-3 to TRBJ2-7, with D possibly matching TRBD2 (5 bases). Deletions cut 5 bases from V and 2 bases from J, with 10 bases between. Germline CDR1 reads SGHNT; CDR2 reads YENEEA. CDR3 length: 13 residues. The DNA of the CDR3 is TGTGCCAGCAGCCCCGTGACTACCTACGAGCAGTACTTC. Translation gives CASSPVTTYEQYF.

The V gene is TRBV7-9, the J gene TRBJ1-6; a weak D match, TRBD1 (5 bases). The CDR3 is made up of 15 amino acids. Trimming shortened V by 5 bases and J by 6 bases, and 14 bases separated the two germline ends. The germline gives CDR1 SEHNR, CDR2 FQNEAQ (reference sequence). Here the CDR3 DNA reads TGTGCCAGCAGCCTTCGGGGGGAGGGTAATTCACCCCTCCACTTT. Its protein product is CASSLRGEGNSPLHF.

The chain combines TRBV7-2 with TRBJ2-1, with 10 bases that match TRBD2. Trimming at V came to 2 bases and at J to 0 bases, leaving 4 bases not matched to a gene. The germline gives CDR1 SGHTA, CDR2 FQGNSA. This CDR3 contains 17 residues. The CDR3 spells CASSLWASGSSYNEQFF. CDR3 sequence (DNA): TGTGCCAGCAGCTTATGGGCTAGCGGGAGCTCCTACAATGAGCAGTTCTTC.

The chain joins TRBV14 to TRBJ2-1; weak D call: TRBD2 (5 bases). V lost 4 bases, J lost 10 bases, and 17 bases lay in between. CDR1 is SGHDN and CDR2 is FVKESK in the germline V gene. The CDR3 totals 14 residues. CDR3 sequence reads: CASSPTLGGLEQFF. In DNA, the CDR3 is TGTGCCAGCAGCCCTACCCTTGGCGGGTTGGAGCAGTTCTTC. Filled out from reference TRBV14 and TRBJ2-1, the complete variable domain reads EAGVTQFPSHSVIEKGQTVTLRCDPISGHDNLYWYRRVMGKEIKFLLHFVKESKQDESGMPNNRFLAERTGGTYSTLKVQPAELEDSGVYFCASSPTLGGLEQFFGPGTRLTVL.

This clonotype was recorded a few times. CDR3 bases: TGCGCCAGCAGCCGAGACGACAACCGGTACGAGCAGTACTTC. Its translation is CASSRDDNRYEQYF. The chain is built from TRBV4-3 and TRBJ2-7; D not certain. This CDR3 region has 14 residues. CDR1 and CDR2 from the germline V gene are LGHNA and YSLEER. V lost 4 bases and J lost 4, with 14 bases in between.

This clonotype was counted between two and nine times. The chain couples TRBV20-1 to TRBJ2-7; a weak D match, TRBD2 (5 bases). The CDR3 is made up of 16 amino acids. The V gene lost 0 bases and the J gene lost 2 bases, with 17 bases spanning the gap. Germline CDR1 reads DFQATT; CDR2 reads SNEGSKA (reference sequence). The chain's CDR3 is CSARDLVGGETYEQYF. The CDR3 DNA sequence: TGCAGTGCTAGAGATCTGGTCGGAGGAGAGACCTACGAGCAGTACTTC.

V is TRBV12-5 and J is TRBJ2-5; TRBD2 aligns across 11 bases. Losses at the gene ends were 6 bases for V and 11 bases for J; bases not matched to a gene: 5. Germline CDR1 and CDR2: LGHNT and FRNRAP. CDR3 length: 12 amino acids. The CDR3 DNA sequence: TGTGCTAGTGGACGTAGCGGGAGGGAACAGTACTTC. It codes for CASGRSGREQYF.

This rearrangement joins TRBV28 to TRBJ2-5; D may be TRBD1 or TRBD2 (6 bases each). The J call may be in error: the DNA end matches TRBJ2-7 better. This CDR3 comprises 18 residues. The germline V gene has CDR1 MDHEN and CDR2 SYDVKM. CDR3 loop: CASSLPTRDTLRNYEQYF. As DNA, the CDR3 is TGTGCCAGCAGTTTACCAACGCGGGACACCCTAAGGAACTACGAGCAGTACTTC.

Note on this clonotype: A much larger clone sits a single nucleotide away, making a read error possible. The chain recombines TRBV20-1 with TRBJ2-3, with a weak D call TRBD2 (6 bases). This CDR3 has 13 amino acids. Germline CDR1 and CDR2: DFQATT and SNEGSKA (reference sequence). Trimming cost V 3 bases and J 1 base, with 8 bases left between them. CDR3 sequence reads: CSARPSGTDTQYF. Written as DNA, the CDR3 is TGCAGTGCTAGGCCTAGCGGCACAGATACGCAGTATTTT.

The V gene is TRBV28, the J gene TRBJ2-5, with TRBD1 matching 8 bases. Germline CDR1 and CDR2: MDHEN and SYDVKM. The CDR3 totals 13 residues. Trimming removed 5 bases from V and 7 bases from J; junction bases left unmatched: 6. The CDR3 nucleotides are TGTGCCAGCAGTCCAGGGGGCCCTAGGACCCAGTACTTC. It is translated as CASSPGGPRTQYF.

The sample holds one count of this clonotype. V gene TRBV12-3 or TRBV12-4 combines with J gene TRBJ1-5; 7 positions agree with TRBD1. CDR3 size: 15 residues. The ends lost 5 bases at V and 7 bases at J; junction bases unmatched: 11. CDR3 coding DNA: TGTGCCAGCAGTGTCGCACAGGGGCTAGGGCAGCCCCAGCATTTT. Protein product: CASSVAQGLGQPQHF.

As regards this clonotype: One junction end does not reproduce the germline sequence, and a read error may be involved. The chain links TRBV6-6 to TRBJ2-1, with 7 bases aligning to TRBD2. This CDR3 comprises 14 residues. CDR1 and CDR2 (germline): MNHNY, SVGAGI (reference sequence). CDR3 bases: TGTGCCAGCAGTTACGAACGGGAGGAGAATGGGCAGTTCTTC. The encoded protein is CASSYEREENGQFF.

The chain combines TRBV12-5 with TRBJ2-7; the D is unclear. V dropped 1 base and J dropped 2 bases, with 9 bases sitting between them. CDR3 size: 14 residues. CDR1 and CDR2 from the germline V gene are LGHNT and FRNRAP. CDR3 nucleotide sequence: TGTGCTAGTGGTTTGGAGGCGGAGACCTACGAGCAGTACTTC. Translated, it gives CASGLEAETYEQYF.

DNA for the CDR3: TGTGCCAGCAGCCCAACGAAGACTAGCAATGAGCAGTTCTTC. This codes for CASSPTKTSNEQFF. The chain recombines TRBV7-9 with TRBJ2-1; TRBD2 might be the D (6 bases). The CDR3 is 14 residues long. Germline V gene data show CDR1 as SEHNR and CDR2 as FQNEAQ (reference sequence). Trimming cost V 5 bases and J 6 bases, with 14 bases left between them.